The rows below give T cell receptor beta chains drawn from one sample of a study of cytomegalovirus exposure and HLA in healthy donors. Generated by immunoSEQ multiplex PCR, the TCRdb table keeps only in-frame clones and is missing some. In the table there are approximately 170,000 clones, 75% to 90% of which are singletons. Source material: PBMCs. These receptors all stem from a human donor in good health. Each CDR3 is given with its conserved first and last residue. The D gene is left open where the match is weak. Clone sizes are given selectively: once, few, many, or a class where the clone is expanded.

size	V	J	D	DNA	CDR3
.	TRBV15	TRBJ2-2	.	TGTGCCACCAGCAGATCCTCCGGGAACACCGGGGAGCTGTTTTTT	CATSRSSGNTGELFF
.	TRBV29-1	TRBJ1-1	.	TGCAGCGCTGACCTGAGAGGCACTGAAGCTTTCTTT	CSADLRGTEAFF
once	TRBV5-6	TRBJ1-5	TRBD1	TGTGCCAGCAGCTTCACAGGGGGCCGACAGCCCCAGCATTTT	CASSFTGGRQPQHF
.	TRBV5-1	TRBJ1-1	.	TGCGCCAGCAGCTCACAGGGAGTAAGGACTGAAGCTTTCTTT	CASSSQGVRTEAFF
.	TRBV6-5	TRBJ1-1	TRBD1	TGTGCCAGCAGAAATTCCGGGACAGCGAACACTGAAGCTTTCTTT	CASRNSGTANTEAFF
few	TRBV2	TRBJ2-7	.	TGTGCCAGCAGGAACAGGACATCCTCCTCCTCCGAGCAGTACTTC	CASRNRTSSSSEQYF
.	TRBV7-9	TRBJ1-1	.	TGTGCCAGCAGGGATGACAGGTACACTGAAGCTTTCTTT	CASRDDRYTEAFF
once	TRBV9	TRBJ1-6	.	TGTGCCAGCAGCGGACCCGGGACACTGGATAATTCACCCCTCCACTTT	CASSGPGTLDNSPLHF
.	TRBV5-1	TRBJ2-2	TRBD1	TGCGCCAGCAGCTGGGACAGGGGCGGGGAGCTGTTTTTT	CASSWDRGGELFF
.	TRBV18	TRBJ2-5	.	TGTGCCAGCTCACCAGCCAGGGAAGAGACCCAGTACTTC	CASSPAREETQYF
.	TRBV13	TRBJ1-3	.	TGTGCCAGCAGCTTAGGAGGGGGAGGAAACACCATATATTTT	CASSLGGGGNTIYF
once	TRBV2	TRBJ2-7	.	TGTGCCAGCAGTGAGGACTTCTACGAGCAGTACTTC	CASSEDFYEQYF
.	TRBV11-3	TRBJ2-7	.	TGTGCCAGCAGCGGACAAGGGTACCACGAGCAGTACTTC	CASSGQGYHEQYF
.	TRBV9	TRBJ1-1	TRBD1	TGTGCCAGCAGCCCGGGACAGGGGGCGAACACTGAAGCTTTCTTT	CASSPGQGANTEAFF
.	TRBV7-9	TRBJ2-1	.	TGTGCCAGCAAAATACAGGGTAGTACTGAGCAGTTCTTC	CASKIQGSTEQFF
.	TRBV6-1	TRBJ1-6	TRBD1	TGTGCCACAAGGGACAGGTATAATTCACCCCTCCACTTT	CATRDRYNSPLHF
.	TRBV4-1	TRBJ1-5	.	TGCGCCAGCAGCTTAAGTAGTCTCGCGGATCAGCCCCAGCATTTT	CASSLSSLADQPQHF
.	TRBV7-2	TRBJ1-5	TRBD1	TGTGCCAGCAGCTTTGACAGGGGGTATCAGCCCCAGCATTTT	CASSFDRGYQPQHF
.	TRBV19	TRBJ2-7	TRBD1	TGTGCCAGTAGTTCTGGACAGGGGTACGAGCAGTACTTC	CASSSGQGYEQYF
.	TRBV15	TRBJ1-5	.	TGTGCCACCAGCAGAGATCCCCTCCGCGGATATTATAGCAATCAGCCCCAGCATTTT	CATSRDPLRGYYSNQPQHF
.	TRBV18	TRBJ2-7	.	TGTGCCAGCTCACCGGGGGGTTGGCACGAGCAGTACTTC	CASSPGGWHEQYF
.	TRBV7-8	TRBJ1-6	.	TGTGCCGGCAGCTTATTGGGGCTGGGTAATTCACCCCTCCACTTT	CAGSLLGLGNSPLHF
.	TRBV5-6	TRBJ1-5	TRBD1	TGTGCCAGCGGTGTGGCAGGGGGTCAGCCCCAGCATTTT	CASGVAGGQPQHF
.	TRBV5-6	TRBJ1-4	.	TGTGCCAGCAGCTTGAGCGGCTTTGGAGTCCGTGAAAAACTGTTTTTT	CASSLSGFGVREKLFF
.	TRBV15	TRBJ1-1	TRBD1	TGTGCCACCAGCAGAGATTACAGGGGTACTGAAGCTTTCTTT	CATSRDYRGTEAFF
.	TRBV27	TRBJ1-5	.	TGTGCCAGCAGTATGGGACTCCTGAGCAATCAGCCCCAGCATTTT	CASSMGLLSNQPQHF
.	TRBV5-1	TRBJ2-5	.	TGCGCCAGCAGCTTGGAAGGAGGGGTCCAAGAGACCCAGTACTTC	CASSLEGGVQETQYF
.	TRBV4-3	TRBJ1-2	.	TGCGCCAGCAGCCAATCTTCTCGGTTAGACTATGGCTACACCTTC	CASSQSSRLDYGYTF
few	TRBV25-1	TRBJ1-2	.	TGTGCCAGCAGTGGGGGCAGGGCAAACTATGGCTACACCTTC	CASSGGRANYGYTF
few	TRBV7-9	TRBJ2-5	TRBD1	TGTGCCAGCAGCTTCTCAAGGGGGCCGGGAGAGACCCAGTACTTC	CASSFSRGPGETQYF
.	TRBV4-1	TRBJ1-5	.	TGCGCCAGCAGCCAAGGTCTCAGGGCGGATCCCCAGCATTTT	CASSQGLRADPQHF
.	TRBV6-1	TRBJ1-4	.	TGTGCCAGCGGATTGGGGCAGCGGGCTTCTGAAAAACTGTTTTTT	CASGLGQRASEKLFF
.	TRBV7-9	TRBJ2-7	TRBD2	TGTTCCAGCAGCATTAGCGGGAGCTCCTACGAGCAGTACTTC	CSSSISGSSYEQYF
.	TRBV7-8	TRBJ2-1	TRBD2	TGTGCCAGCAGCCTGCGGGAGGGGTCCCACAATGAGCAGTTCTTC	CASSLREGSHNEQFF
.	TRBV9	TRBJ2-2	TRBD2	TGTGCCAGCAGCGGACTAGCGGGGGGTACCGGGGAGCTGTTTTTT	CASSGLAGGTGELFF
few	TRBV13	TRBJ2-2	TRBD2	TGTGCCAGCAGTCATACTAGCGGGGGGCGCACCGGGGAGCTGTTTTTT	CASSHTSGGRTGELFF
.	TRBV5-8	TRBJ2-1	.	TGTGCCAGCAGCTTGGATCCGGGTCCCTACAATGAGCAGTTCTTC	CASSLDPGPYNEQFF
.	TRBV6-5	TRBJ1-2	TRBD1	TGTGCCAGCAGTGAGGACAGGGTCTATGGCTACACCTTC	CASSEDRVYGYTF
.	TRBV27	TRBJ1-1	.	TGTGCCAGCAGTATAAATGTTCGGGGAAGACCGAACACTGAAGCTTTCTTT	CASSINVRGRPNTEAFF
.	TRBV5-8	TRBJ1-2	.	TGTGCCAGCAGCTTGCAGGGAACCGGTGGCTACACCTTC	CASSLQGTGGYTF
.	TRBV6-5	TRBJ2-1	TRBD2	TGTGCCAGCCGAAAGAGCGGGGTAGGGTTCTTC	CASRKSGVGFF
.	TRBV7-7	TRBJ2-5	TRBD2	TGTACCAGCAGCTCCCGACTAGCGGGGGCCCTACAAGAGACCCAGTACTTC	CTSSSRLAGALQETQYF
.	TRBV10-3	TRBJ2-1	TRBD2	TGTGCCATCAGTGGCACTAGCGGGGGGGACATTGGCAATGAGCAGTTCTTC	CAISGTSGGDIGNEQFF
.	TRBV13	TRBJ1-4	.	TGTGCCAGCAGCTCCGTACAGGGCCCCAATGAAAAACTGTTTTTT	CASSSVQGPNEKLFF
.	TRBV11-3	TRBJ2-7	TRBD2	TGTGCCAGCAGCTTAGAGGTCAAACGGCGGGGGAAGATCTACGAGCAGTACTTC	CASSLEVKRRGKIYEQYF
.	TRBV6-5	TRBJ1-1	TRBD1	TGTGCCAGCAGTTCCTGGACAGGGAAGGACACTGAAGCTTTCTTT	CASSSWTGKDTEAFF
.	TRBV27	TRBJ2-7	TRBD1	TGTGCCAGCAGTTTAATCGGGACAGGGTATCCCGAGCAGTACTTC	CASSLIGTGYPEQYF
few	TRBV6-1	TRBJ1-2	.	TGTGCCAGCAGTGGAACAGCTACCCCTGGCTATGGCTACACCTTC	CASSGTATPGYGYTF
.	TRBV25-1	TRBJ1-3	.	TGTGCCAGTTCAACTACGGCTGGAAACACCATATATTTT	CASSTTAGNTIYF
.	TRBV6-6	TRBJ2-1	.	TGTGCCAGCAGCCCCGACAGAATTTACAATGAGCAGTTCTTC	CASSPDRIYNEQFF
.	TRBV7-2	TRBJ2-7	TRBD2	TGTGCCAGCAGCCCGGGGGGGGTCCACGAGCAGTACTTC	CASSPGGVHEQYF
.	TRBV4-2	TRBJ2-1	.	TGTGCCAGCAGCCAAGAGAGTTACAATGAGCAGTTCTTC	CASSQESYNEQFF
once	TRBV7-2	TRBJ2-7	TRBD2	TGTGCCAGCAGCTTAATTGGGACTAGCTCTGGCGAGCAGTACTTC	CASSLIGTSSGEQYF
.	TRBV7-9	TRBJ1-1	.	TGTGCCAGCAGCACCGGTCGGACACCGAACACTGAAGCTTTCTTT	CASSTGRTPNTEAFF
.	TRBV19	TRBJ1-1	TRBD1	TGTGCCAGTACCGACAGGGGGGTCACTGAAGCTTTCTTT	CASTDRGVTEAFF